A selection of T cell receptor beta chains follows, all from one sample in a study of T cells after yellow fever vaccination. TCRdb re-derived calls from the 5' RACE reads in MiXCR, one entry per CDR3 protein. The table records 200,000 to 250,000 distinct CDR3 sequences, less than 3.5% of them present only once. The sequencing here drew on CD4+ T cells sorted from PBMCs, taken 10 days after the yellow fever booster vaccination. These receptors all come from a man aged 18 to 29 who received the YFV17D yellow fever vaccine. The CDR3 runs from the conserved cysteine through the conserved F or W. The D gene is left open where the match is weak. The size field is filled for only some rows; it gives once, few, many or a size class.

TRBJ2-1	.	TRBV5-1	many	CASSLEGGSYNEQFF	TGCGCCAGCAGCTTGGAGGGGGGGTCCTACAATGAGCAGTTCTTC
TRBJ2-3	TRBD2	TRBV20-1	many	CSALAGAGTDTQYF	TGCAGTGCTTTAGCGGGGGCTGGCACAGATACGCAGTATTTT
TRBJ2-5	TRBD2	TRBV7-2	many	CASRGGGARMGWETQYF	TGTGCCAGCAGAGGCGGGGGGGCGAGGATGGGGTGGGAGACCCAGTACTTC
TRBJ1-5	.	TRBV12-3/TRBV12-4	many	CASRSLTGGGNQPQHF	TGTGCCAGCAGGTCCCTCACCGGAGGGGGCAATCAGCCCCAGCATTTT
TRBJ2-1	TRBD1	TRBV24-1	few	CATSEVGQGNEQFF	TGTGCCACCAGTGAAGTGGGACAGGGCAATGAGCAGTTCTTC
TRBJ2-7	TRBD2	TRBV6-1	.	CASGLAGGSYEQYF	TGTGCCAGCGGACTAGCGGGGGGCTCCTACGAGCAGTACTTC
TRBJ2-7	.	TRBV18	.	CAGQGGTGYEQYF	TGTGCCGGCCAGGGAGGTACGGGATACGAGCAGTACTTC
TRBJ2-7	TRBD1	TRBV5-1	few	CASRRDRGPEQYF	TGCGCCAGCAGAAGGGACAGGGGGCCCGAGCAGTACTTC
TRBJ2-7	.	TRBV20-1	many	CSASNGSYEQYF	TGCAGTGCTAGTAACGGGTCCTACGAGCAGTACTTC
TRBJ1-1	.	TRBV12-3/TRBV12-4	.	CASSSGPSRNTEAFF	TGTGCCAGCAGTTCGGGTCCTTCGAGGAACACTGAAGCTTTCTTT
TRBJ1-6	.	TRBV9	many	CASSARVDNSPLHF	TGTGCCAGCAGCGCCAGGGTAGACAATTCACCCCTCCACTTT
TRBJ1-1	.	TRBV5-1	many	CASSLFAVDGRTEAFF	TGCGCCAGCAGCTTATTCGCCGTAGATGGTCGCACTGAAGCTTTCTTT
TRBJ2-1	.	TRBV20-1	many	CSGSGSSYNEQFF	TGCAGTGGGTCGGGGAGCTCCTACAATGAGCAGTTCTTC
TRBJ2-5	.	TRBV7-2	.	CASSLGRGPTEIQYF	TGTGCCAGCAGTCTGGGGCGGGGCCCCACGGAGATCCAGTACTTC
TRBJ2-3	.	TRBV18	many	CASSKNGGTTDTQYF	TGTGCCAGCTCAAAGAACGGAGGGACCACAGATACGCAGTATTTT
TRBJ2-1	.	TRBV15	many	CATSSLMLTDNEQFF	TGTGCCACCAGCAGCCTGATGCTCACAGACAATGAGCAGTTCTTC
TRBJ2-3	.	TRBV20-1	.	CSARDPLGSDTQYF	TGCAGTGCTAGAGACCCCTTGGGCTCAGATACGCAGTATTTT
TRBJ2-4	TRBD2	TRBV7-2	many	CASSLGVNRDYQNIQYF	TGTGCCAGCAGCTTAGGCGTAAACCGGGACTACCAAAACATTCAGTACTTC
TRBJ1-1	.	TRBV29-1	.	CSVAAGWGMYTEAFF	TGCAGCGTTGCAGCCGGTTGGGGCATGTACACTGAAGCTTTCTTT
TRBJ1-3	.	TRBV28	.	CASGFANSGNTIYF	TGTGCCAGCGGTTTTGCGAACTCTGGAAACACCATATATTTT
TRBJ1-1	.	TRBV12-5	few	CASGLHLGQGNTEAFF	TGTGCTAGTGGTTTGCATTTGGGGCAGGGGAACACTGAAGCTTTCTTT
TRBJ2-5	.	TRBV15	many	CATSRDRGEETQYF	TGTGCCACCAGCAGAGATCGAGGGGAAGAGACCCAGTACTTC
TRBJ2-1	TRBD1	TRBV7-3	many	CASSLRDRGRNEQFF	TGTGCCAGCAGCTTAAGGGACAGGGGTCGAAATGAGCAGTTCTTC
TRBJ2-1	.	TRBV11-3	.	CASSLGDAGNEQFF	TGTGCCAGCAGCTTAGGGGACGCCGGGAATGAGCAGTTCTTC
TRBJ1-6	.	TRBV20-1	many	CSAPVGGEGPPLHF	TGCAGTGCTCCTGTCGGGGGGGAAGGGCCACCCCTCCACTTT
TRBJ2-1	TRBD2	TRBV18	.	CASSSNLADEQFF	TGTGCCAGCTCATCCAATCTAGCGGATGAGCAGTTCTTC
TRBJ2-6	TRBD1	TRBV7-6	few	CASSLPAQGVSGANVLTF	TGTGCCAGCAGCTTACCGGCCCAGGGGGTGTCTGGGGCCAACGTCCTGACTTTC
TRBJ1-5	.	TRBV6-2/TRBV6-3	many	CASSHSRERLNQPQHF	TGTGCCAGCAGTCACAGTAGGGAGCGGTTGAATCAGCCCCAGCATTTT
TRBJ1-4	.	TRBV6-5	.	CASSYSQVREKLFF	TGTGCCAGCAGTTACTCACAGGTCAGGGAAAAACTGTTTTTT
TRBJ2-2	.	TRBV7-8	.	CASSSGGAGTGELFF	TGTGCCAGCAGCTCTGGCGGGGCGGGGACCGGGGAGCTGTTTTTT
TRBJ2-2	.	TRBV12-3/TRBV12-4	many	CASRRFRNTGELFF	TGTGCCAGCAGACGATTTAGGAACACCGGGGAGCTGTTTTTT
TRBJ2-2	TRBD2	TRBV5-1	few	CASSLGLAGAHTGELFF	TGCGCCAGCAGCCTGGGACTAGCGGGGGCCCACACCGGGGAGCTGTTTTTT
TRBJ2-7	TRBD2	TRBV6-5	few	CASSYSSASGAYEQYF	TGTGCCAGCAGTTACTCGTCGGCTAGCGGGGCCTACGAGCAGTACTTC
TRBJ1-5	TRBD1	TRBV7-2	few	CASSLGTGGSGNQPQHF	TGTGCCAGCAGCTTAGGGACAGGGGGCTCGGGCAATCAGCCCCAGCATTTT
TRBJ1-5	.	TRBV19	.	CASDRRGGNQPQHF	TGTGCCAGTGATAGACGGGGTGGCAATCAGCCCCAGCATTTT
TRBJ2-4	.	TRBV20-1	many	CSAIGQPLAKNIQYF	TGCAGTGCTATAGGGCAGCCACTAGCCAAAAACATTCAGTACTTC
TRBJ2-3	.	TRBV12-3/TRBV12-4	many	CASSSQSGTTNTQYF	TGTGCCAGCAGTTCCCAGAGCGGGACAACCAATACGCAGTATTTT
TRBJ2-4	.	TRBV7-6	few	CASSPLEGVKNIQYF	TGTGCCAGCAGCCCCCTGGAAGGGGTCAAAAACATTCAGTACTTC
TRBJ1-1	TRBD1	TRBV4-1	few	CASSQDDRGQTEAFF	TGCGCCAGCAGCCAGGACGACAGGGGGCAAACTGAAGCTTTCTTT
TRBJ2-1	TRBD2	TRBV2	many	CASSLTSGGANEQFF	TGTGCCAGCTCCCTGACTAGCGGGGGGGCCAATGAGCAGTTCTTC
TRBJ2-3	TRBD2	TRBV15	.	CATSRVGGGPSTDTQYF	TGTGCCACCAGCAGAGTTGGCGGGGGGCCTAGCACAGATACGCAGTATTTT
TRBJ1-4	.	TRBV7-9	many	CASSLWQNEKLFF	TGTGCCAGCAGCTTATGGCAAAATGAAAAACTGTTTTTT
TRBJ1-2	.	TRBV7-9	many	CASSLGGGTDNGYTF	TGTGCCAGCAGCTTAGGGGGCGGAACAGACAATGGCTACACCTTC
TRBJ1-2	TRBD1	TRBV5-1	.	CASSLQGGPEGGYTF	TGCGCCAGCAGCTTGCAGGGGGGTCCTGAAGGTGGCTACACCTTC
TRBJ2-3	.	TRBV20-1	many	CSAESTDTQYF	TGCAGTGCGGAGAGCACAGATACGCAGTATTTT
TRBJ1-2	.	TRBV5-6	.	CASSLGGRDGYTF	TGTGCCAGCAGCTTGGGGGGGAGGGACGGCTACACCTTC
TRBJ1-1	TRBD1	TRBV10-3	many	CAISEGTGSTEAFF	TGTGCCATCAGTGAGGGGACAGGGAGCACTGAAGCTTTCTTT
TRBJ2-1	TRBD2	TRBV5-1	many	CASSFGSGAYYNEQFF	TGCGCCAGCAGCTTTGGGAGCGGGGCCTACTACAATGAGCAGTTCTTC
TRBJ2-5	.	TRBV6-5	many	CASSPPAREETQYF	TGTGCCAGCAGCCCCCCCGCCAGGGAGGAGACCCAGTACTTC
TRBJ2-1	TRBD1	TRBV29-1	few	CSAGPGQGDEQFF	TGCAGCGCCGGACCGGGACAGGGCGATGAGCAGTTCTTC
TRBJ2-5	.	TRBV12-3/TRBV12-4	few	CASSWTGTPLQETQYF	TGTGCCAGCAGTTGGACCGGGACACCTTTACAAGAGACCCAGTACTTC
TRBJ2-5	TRBD1	TRBV7-7	few	CASSPTGGAETQYF	TGTGCTAGCAGCCCGACAGGGGGCGCAGAGACCCAGTACTTC
TRBJ2-2	.	TRBV7-3	many	CASSPFFTGELFF	TGTGCCAGCAGCCCCTTTTTCACCGGGGAGCTGTTTTTT
TRBJ1-1	.	TRBV9	few	CASSVGPRGATEAFF	TGTGCCAGCAGCGTAGGGCCGAGGGGGGCCACTGAAGCTTTCTTT
TRBJ1-1	.	TRBV10-3	many	CATEQELNTEAFF	TGTGCCACCGAACAGGAGTTGAACACTGAAGCTTTCTTT
TRBJ2-1	.	TRBV7-9	.	CASSPVSASGEQFF	TGTGCCAGCAGCCCGGTTTCGGCATCCGGCGAGCAGTTCTTC
TRBJ2-1	TRBD1	TRBV7-6	few	CASSLGIRGRRYNEQFF	TGTGCCAGCAGCTTAGGGATCAGGGGGAGAAGATACAATGAGCAGTTCTTC
TRBJ1-2	TRBD1	TRBV9	.	CASSVNRGGYTF	TGTGCCAGCAGCGTAAACAGGGGTGGCTACACCTTC
TRBJ2-5	TRBD2	TRBV29-1	few	CSVEGLAGVPQYF	TGCAGCGTTGAAGGACTAGCGGGCGTACCCCAGTACTTC